Included here is one T cell receptor beta chain sequence, with context. These data belong to a study of blood T cell repertoires in COVID-19. Repertoires were generated with immunoSEQ multiplex PCR, while TCRdb's copy carries only in-frame clones and drops some. The table shows 200,000 to 250,000 clones, with approximately 90% occurring only once. The source of this sequence is a man in his fifties or sixties with COVID-19, enrolled during active disease. Source material: peripheral blood.

The CDR3: CASSKVKGQGAHPYGYTF. The CDR3, as DNA: TGTGCCAGCAGCAAAGTTAAGGGACAGGGGGCCCACCCCTATGGCTACACCTTC. The chain has TRBV21-1 and TRBJ1-2; the listed D gene, TRBD1, was not tested against the DNA. TRBV21-1 is listed as a pseudogene. This CDR3 has 18 amino acids.